The clone carrying this TCR beta chain was observed at least ten times. Its matching antigen is unknown. This entry comes from a study of blood T cells in healthy people across ages. Study-level points and caveats: PBMC samples, being unsorted, prevented any conclusive comparison of naive and antigen-experienced cells.

Using a J-beta primer mix together with a sample-barcoded 5' primer, a second PCR was run for roughly 6 to 12 cycles. TCRdb re-called the 5' RACE reads through MiXCR, storing one row per CDR3 protein. The profile shows 700,000 to 950,000 distinct CDR3 sequences, 55% to 75% of them singletons. The CDR3 consists of 17 residues. Germline-derived CDR1 and CDR2 are SGHTA and FQGNSA. V lost 0 bases, J lost 3 bases, and 8 bases stayed unmatched. The chain joins TRBV7-2 to TRBJ2-7; 10 bases match TRBD1. The receptor was isolated from a man aged 25-45 years in good health. Specimen: blood. As DNA, the CDR3 is TGTGCCAGCAGCTTAGCGCTATGGACAGGGGGTGGCTACGAGCAGTACTTC. Its translation: CASSLALWTGGGYEQYF.